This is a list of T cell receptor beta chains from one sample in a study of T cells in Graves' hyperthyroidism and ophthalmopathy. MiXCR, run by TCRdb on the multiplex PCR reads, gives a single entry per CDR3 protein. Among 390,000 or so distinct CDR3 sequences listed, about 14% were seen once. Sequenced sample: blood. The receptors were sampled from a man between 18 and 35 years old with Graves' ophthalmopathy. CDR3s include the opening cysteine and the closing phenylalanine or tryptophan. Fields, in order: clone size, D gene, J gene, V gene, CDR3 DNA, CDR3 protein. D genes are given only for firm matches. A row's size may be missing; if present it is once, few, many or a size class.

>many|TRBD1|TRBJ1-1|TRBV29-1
TGCAGCGTTGAAGTCTGGACAGGGTTTGAAGCTTTCTTT
CSVEVWTGFEAFF
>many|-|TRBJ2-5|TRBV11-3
TGTGCCAGCAGCTTAGTTTCTTTGGTAGAGACCCAGTACTTC
CASSLVSLVETQYF
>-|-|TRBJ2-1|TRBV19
TGTGCCACCGCCCTCGCACCGGGGCCTGCACGTGAGCAGTTCTTC
CATALAPGPAREQFF
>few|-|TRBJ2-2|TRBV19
TGTGCCAGTAGTATATCTCGCGGCGGGGAGCTGTTTTTT
CASSISRGGELFF
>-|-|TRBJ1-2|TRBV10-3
TGTGCCATCAGTGAGGAAACAGGGATGTTTAATGGCTACACCTTC
CAISEETGMFNGYTF
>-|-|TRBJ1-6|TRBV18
TGTGCCAGCTCACCGGATTCCTGGACCCATAATTCACCCCTCCACTTT
CASSPDSWTHNSPLHF
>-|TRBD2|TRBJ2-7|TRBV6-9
TGTGCCAGCAGTTACTCGAAAGCGGGAGGTTCCTACGAGCAGTACTTC
CASSYSKAGGSYEQYF
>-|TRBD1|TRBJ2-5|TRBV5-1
TGCGCCAGCAGCCCTCGGGGACAGTTGGGAGAGACCCAGTACTTC
CASSPRGQLGETQYF
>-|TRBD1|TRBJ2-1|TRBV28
TGTGCCAGCAGTTTGCATCAGGGGGCAAAAGAGCAGTTCTTC
CASSLHQGAKEQFF
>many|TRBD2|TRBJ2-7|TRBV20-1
TGCAGTGCTAACCCGGGACTAGCGGGAGACGAGCAGTACTTC
CSANPGLAGDEQYF
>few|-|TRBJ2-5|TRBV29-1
TGCAGCGTTGAACTGTCCCTGATTGAGACCCAGTACTTC
CSVELSLIETQYF
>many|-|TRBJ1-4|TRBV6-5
TGTGCCAGCAGTTACTCAGGGACATTCGGTGAAAAACTGTTTTTT
CASSYSGTFGEKLFF
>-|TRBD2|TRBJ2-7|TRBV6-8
TGTGCCAGCAGTTGGGGTAGCGGGTACGAGCAGTACTTC
CASSWGSGYEQYF
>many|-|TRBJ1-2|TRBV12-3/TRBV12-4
TGTGCCAGCAGTACAGAGGGTAGGGGCTACACCTTC
CASSTEGRGYTF
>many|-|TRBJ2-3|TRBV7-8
TGTGCCAGCAGCTTACCGGAGGGCCCCCAAGATACGCAGTATTTT
CASSLPEGPQDTQYF
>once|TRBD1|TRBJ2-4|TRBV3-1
TGTGCCAGCAAACAGGGGGCGGTCGGCAAAAACATTCAGTACTTC
CASKQGAVGKNIQYF
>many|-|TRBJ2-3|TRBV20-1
TGCAGTGCTAGTGACTCAAGGGTAGCAGATACGCAGTATTTT
CSASDSRVADTQYF
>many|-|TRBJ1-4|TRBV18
TGTGCCAGCTCACCACGGGACGGACCTACTGAAAAACTGTTTTTT
CASSPRDGPTEKLFF
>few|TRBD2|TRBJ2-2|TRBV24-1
TGTGCCACCAGTGACACAGCGGGACTAGGGGGCGGGGAGCTGTTTTTT
CATSDTAGLGGGELFF
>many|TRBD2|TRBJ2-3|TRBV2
TGTGCCAGCAGTGAAGCTCGGGGCGGGGGTACAGATACGCAGTATTTT
CASSEARGGGTDTQYF
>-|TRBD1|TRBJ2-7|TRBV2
TGTGCCAGCACATTCGATCGGGACAGGACCTACGAGCAGTACTTC
CASTFDRDRTYEQYF
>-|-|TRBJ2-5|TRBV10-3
TGTGCCATCAAAGATACTGGGGAGACCCAGTACTTC
CAIKDTGETQYF